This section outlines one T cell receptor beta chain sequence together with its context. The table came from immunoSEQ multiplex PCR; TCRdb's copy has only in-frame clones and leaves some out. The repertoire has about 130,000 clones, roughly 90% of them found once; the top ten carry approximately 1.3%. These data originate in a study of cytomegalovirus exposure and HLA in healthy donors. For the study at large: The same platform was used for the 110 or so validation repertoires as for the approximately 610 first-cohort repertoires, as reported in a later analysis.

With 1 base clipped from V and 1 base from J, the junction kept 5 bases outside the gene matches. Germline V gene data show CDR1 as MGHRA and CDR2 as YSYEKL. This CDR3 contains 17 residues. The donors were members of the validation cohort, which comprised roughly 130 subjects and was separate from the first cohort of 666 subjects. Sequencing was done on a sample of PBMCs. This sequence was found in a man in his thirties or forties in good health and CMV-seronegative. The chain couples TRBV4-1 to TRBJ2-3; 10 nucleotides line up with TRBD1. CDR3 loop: CASSQVLGTGGTDTQYF. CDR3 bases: TGCGCCAGCAGCCAAGTCCTAGGGACAGGGGGCACAGATACGCAGTATTTT.